This T cell receptor beta chain was profiled in a study of blood T cells in healthy people across ages. The CDR3 has 15 amino acids. The ends were cut back, 1 base at V and 6 bases at J, with 15 bases in the middle. Primed by a sample-barcoded 5' primer and a J-beta primer mix, a second PCR proceeded for about 6 to 11 cycles. MiXCR was run by TCRdb on the 5' RACE reads, yielding one entry per CDR3 protein. The sample holds about 630,000 distinct CDR3 sequences, around a fifth seen once. This clonotype was found a few times. The TCR originated in a man aged 70-80 years in good health. Sequences were obtained from blood. The chain has TRBV12-3 or TRBV12-4 and TRBJ1-1, with D uncertain. The CDR3 DNA sequence: TGTGCCAGCAGTTTAGAGTCAAGCAAAGGCGCTGAAGCTTTCTTT. Protein: CASSLESSKGAEAFF.